Each of the 14 T cell receptor beta chains below was sequenced from the same sample in a study of early T cells in non-severe SARS-CoV-2 infection. TCRdb recomputed calls from the 5' RACE reads with MiXCR, one row per CDR3 protein. The sample carries 60,000 or so distinct CDR3 sequences, 9.3% recorded once. The material sequenced was whole blood. The receptor set was obtained from an adult who was a healthcare worker with PCR-confirmed SARS-CoV-2 infection or an uninfected control (not recorded which).

The chain is built from TRBV5-5 and TRBJ1-4; no clear D. Deletions cut 0 bases from V and 11 bases from J, with 8 bases between. Germline-derived CDR1 and CDR2 are SGHKS and YYEKEE (reference sequence). This CDR3 is 12 amino acids long. The CDR3 DNA follows: TGTGCCAGCAGCTTGGCGGCTGGGAAACTGTTTTTT. Encoded protein: CASSLAAGKLFF.

This chain uses TRBV5-1 with TRBJ2-3; tentative D call: TRBD2 (6 bases). Germline CDR1 SGHRS, CDR2 YFSETQ. Trimming removed 5 bases at V and 6 bases at J, with 16 bases between. The CDR3 covers 14 residues. The CDR3 sequence: CASSFIPEGDTQYF. The CDR3 DNA reads as TGCGCCAGCAGTTTTATCCCGGAGGGGGATACGCAGTATTTT. The entire variable domain, with the rest obtained from reference TRBV5-1 and TRBJ2-3, is as follows: KAGVTQTPRYLIKTRGQQVTLSCSPISGHRSVSWYQQTPGQGLQFLFEYFSETQRNKGNFPGRFSGRQFSNSRSEMNVSTLELGDSALYLCASSFIPEGDTQYFGPGTRLTVL.

Ten or more counts support this clonotype. The chain employs TRBV24-1 and TRBJ2-5, with 10 bases aligning to TRBD1. V lost 2 bases to trimming and J lost 5 bases; unmatched junction nucleotides: 4. Germline V gene lookup returns CDR1 KGHDR and CDR2 SFDVKD. This CDR3 spans 15 amino acids. In nucleotides, the CDR3 is TGTGCCACCAGTGATTCCCGGGGACAGGGGGAGACCCAGTACTTC. The encoded protein is CATSDSRGQGETQYF.

This clonotype was recorded a few times. The CDR3 coding sequence is TGTGCCAGCAGTTACTCGGAACACTCGAGCTCCTATAATTCACCCCTCCACTTT. Amino acid sequence: CASSYSEHSSSYNSPLHF. V and J are TRBV6-5 and TRBJ1-6; no reliable D call. The CDR3 totals 18 residues. V shed 0 bases and J shed 0 bases, with 12 bases lying between them. The germline V gene encodes CDR1 MNHEY and CDR2 SVGAGI.

The J gene is TRBJ2-4, the V gene TRBV29-1, with no clear D. This CDR3 region has 13 residues. Trimming stripped 7 bases from V and 7 bases from J, with 17 bases between. CDR1 and CDR2 from the germline V gene are SQVTM and ANQGSEA. CDR3 coding DNA: TGCAGCGCTACTCTCCCAGAAGCCAACATTCAGTACTTC. Encoded protein: CSATLPEANIQYF.

This rearrangement joins TRBV29-1 to TRBJ1-2, with D unclear. Germline V gene lookup returns CDR1 SQVTM and CDR2 ANQGSEA. V was clipped by 7 bases and J by 5 bases, with 11 bases between them. The CDR3 loop spans 11 amino acids. CDR3 bases: TGCAGCGCCGAGGCGGGGTATGGCTACACCTTC. Translating gives CSAEAGYGYTF.

This clonotype was counted a few times. The chain is built from TRBV3-1 and TRBJ2-5; D gene unclear. From germline, CDR1 is LGHDT and CDR2 YNNKEL (reference sequence). With 2 bases removed from V and 1 base from J, the gap between germline ends came to 8 bases. This CDR3 contains 14 residues. CDR3 sequence reads: CASSQTPVQETQYF. CDR3 in DNA: TGTGCCAGCAGCCAAACCCCAGTCCAAGAGACCCAGTACTTC.

The chain has TRBV5-6 and TRBJ2-5, with 9 nucleotides matching TRBD1. Germline CDR1 and CDR2: SGHDT and YYEEEE. The CDR3 is 14 amino acids. With 1 base clipped from V and 4 bases from J, the junction kept 2 bases outside the gene matches. The CDR3 sequence: CASSLTTGGETQYF. The CDR3 coding sequence is TGTGCCAGCAGCTTGACGACAGGGGGAGAGACCCAGTACTTC. The full variable domain, rest sourced from reference TRBV5-6 and TRBJ2-5, is DAGVTQSPTHLIKTRGQQVTLRCSPKSGHDTVSWYQQALGQGPQFIFQYYEEEERQRGNFPDRFSGHQFPNYSSELNVNALLLGDSALYLCASSLTTGGETQYFGPGTRLLVL.

The table lists this clonotype with a few counts. The chain links TRBV6-5 to TRBJ1-2, with D unresolved. The V and J ends lost 6 bases and 6 bases respectively, with 8 bases between them. The length of the CDR3 is 11 residues. Germline CDR1 is MNHEY and CDR2 is SVGAGI. This CDR3 reads CASRGSDGYTF. The CDR3 DNA is TGTGCCAGCAGGGGAAGCGATGGCTACACCTTC.

In its sample, this clonotype was seen a few times. This chain links TRBV18 with TRBJ2-3; D remains unclear. With 2 bases removed from V and 4 bases from J, the gap between germline ends came to 7 bases. The CDR3 has 13 amino acids. CDR1 is KGHSH, CDR2 LQKENI, per germline. CDR3 protein: CASSPSGADTQYF. As DNA, the CDR3 is TGTGCCAGCTCACCATCCGGCGCAGATACGCAGTATTTT.

This clonotype showed up many times. DNA of the CDR3: TGTGCCAGCAGCGATCGACAGGGGGCAGGAGATACGCAGTATTTT. Translating it yields CASSDRQGAGDTQYF. This chain links TRBV7-2 with TRBJ2-3, with TRBD1 matching 10 bases. Germline lookup yields CDR1 SGHTA and CDR2 FQGNSA. The CDR3 extends over 15 amino acids. V trimming: 5 bases; J trimming: 5 bases; junction bases outside the gene matches: 7.

This clonotype has a count of ten or more. The V gene is TRBV10-3, the J gene TRBJ1-1; TRBD1 matches 8 bases. V gave up 8 bases and J gave up 1 base; unmatched junction bases: 0. Germline-derived CDR1 and CDR2 are ENHRY and SYGVKD. This CDR3 region has 12 residues. The CDR3 nucleotides are TGTGCCATCGGACAGGGGAACACTGAAGCTTTCTTT. It translates to CAIGQGNTEAFF.

The chain combines TRBV2 with TRBJ2-1; 9 bases are a match to TRBD1. In germline, CDR1 is SNHLY, CDR2 FYNNEI. The J segment lost 10 bases and the V segment lost 7 bases, leaving 11 bases of the junction unmatched. The CDR3 has 14 amino acids. CDR3 bases: TGTGCCAGCACTTTGGACAGGGGCAGTGTAGAGCAGTTCTTC. Its protein product is CASTLDRGSVEQFF.

The chain combines TRBV30 with TRBJ2-7; a weak D match, TRBD2 (5 bases). With 0 bases removed from V and 4 bases from J, the gap between germline ends came to 13 bases. Germline lookup yields CDR1 GTSNPN and CDR2 SVGIG (reference sequence). The CDR3 is made up of 14 amino acids. The CDR3 nucleotides read TGTGCCTGGAGTGTTAAAGCGGTCGGGTACGAGCAGTACTTC. Translating it yields CAWSVKAVGYEQYF.